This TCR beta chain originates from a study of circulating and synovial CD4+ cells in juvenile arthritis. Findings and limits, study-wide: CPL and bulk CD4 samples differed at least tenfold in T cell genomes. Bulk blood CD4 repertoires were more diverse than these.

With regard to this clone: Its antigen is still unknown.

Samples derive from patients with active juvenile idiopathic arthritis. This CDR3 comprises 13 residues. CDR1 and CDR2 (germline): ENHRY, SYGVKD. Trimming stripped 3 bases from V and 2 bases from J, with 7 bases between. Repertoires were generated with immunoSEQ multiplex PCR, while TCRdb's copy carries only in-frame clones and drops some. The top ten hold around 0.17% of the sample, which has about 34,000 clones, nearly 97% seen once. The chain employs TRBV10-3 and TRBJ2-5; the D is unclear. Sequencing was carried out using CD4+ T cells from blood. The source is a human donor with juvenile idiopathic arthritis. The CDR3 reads CAISDTVQETQYF. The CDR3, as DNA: TGTGCCATCAGTGATACGGTTCAAGAGACCCAGTACTTC.